This T cell receptor beta chain stems from a study of blood T cell repertoires in COVID-19. Study details: Sources were T cells, B-cell-depleted T cells, or PBMCs; the material itself was cDNA or gDNA.

Germline values: CDR1 SEHNR, CDR2 FQNEAQ (reference sequence). The CDR3 runs 15 residues. The trim removed 1 base at V and 2 bases at J, leaving 4 bases unmatched. As handled by the study authors: Amplification of reference gene primers was used by the study to estimate nucleated cell counts. The repertoire was sequenced with immunoSEQ multiplex PCR; TCRdb's copy has only in-frame clones and lacks some. V, J and clone size reflect that table, while D and trimming were determined from the DNA. The table lists about 190,000 clones, roughly 80% of them singletons, with less than 7% in the top ten. This clone was detected only once.

The TCR originated in a man in his 60s with acute or convalescent COVID-19. Sequenced: peripheral blood. This chain joins TRBV7-9 and TRBJ1-2; 7 bases line up with TRBD1. The CDR3 sequence: CASSLGQGGNYGYTF. CDR3 DNA: TGTGCCAGCAGCTTAGGTCAGGGGGGCAACTATGGCTACACCTTC. Together with reference TRBV7-9 and TRBJ1-2, the CDR3 gives the full variable domain: DTGVSQNPRHKITKRGQNVTFRCDPISEHNRLYWYRQTLGQGPEFLTYFQNEAQLEKSRLLSDRFSAERPKGSFSTLEIQRTEQGDSAMYLCASSLGQGGNYGYTFGSGTRLTVV.